These 2 T cell receptor beta chains originate from one sample sequenced in a study of response to subunit inactivated influenza vaccine. TCRdb passed the RT-PCR reads through MiXCR, listing each CDR3 protein once. This table holds about 520,000 distinct CDR3 sequences, over 25% found once. The source material was CD4+ T cells sorted from PBMCs, sampled roughly 5 days after vaccination. Source of these receptors: a man in his forties or fifties who received an inactivated influenza vaccine.

This clonotype was detected only a few times. The genes are TRBV12-3 or TRBV12-4 and TRBJ2-5; possibly TRBD1 for D (5 bases). The CDR3 contains 13 residues. The V end was cut by 6 bases, the J end by 0 bases, with 8 bases between. The CDR3 region has the DNA TGTGCCAGCAGCCGACAGTACCAAGAGACCCAGTACTTC. It encodes CASSRQYQETQYF.

The rearrangement joins TRBV18 to TRBJ1-5, with D unclear. Germline lookup yields CDR1 KGHSH and CDR2 LQKENI. V lost 3 bases and J 2 bases, leaving 11 bases between the germline ends. The CDR3 is 15 amino acids. This CDR3 is CASSPRHGGNQPQHF. The CDR3 DNA reads TGTGCCAGCTCACCTCGACATGGGGGCAATCAGCCCCAGCATTTT.